The clone carrying this TCR beta chain was observed at least ten times. Its antigen is not identified. The CDR3 is 14 residues long. Germline CDR1 is SEHNR and CDR2 is FQNEAQ (reference sequence). V dropped 8 bases and J dropped 2 bases, with 16 bases sitting between them. From the reads, TCRdb called clonotypes with MiXCR, one entry per CDR3 protein. The sample lists around 71,000 distinct CDR3 sequences, approximately 22% seen once, with about 72% in the top ten. The sample is drawn from a study of T cell repertoires in cytomegalovirus infection. Study-wide context: Well-studied HLA-B-restricted CMV epitopes were used in the study alongside recently identified HLA-C-restricted ones.

General observations from the study: Dominant in the ex vivo response were TCR beta clonotypes restricted by HLA-C and specific for CMV.

This chain links TRBV7-9 with TRBJ2-7, with D possibly matching TRBD1 (6 bases). This material consisted of CD8+ T cells from cultured PBMCs, taken from culture after CMV antigen stimulation. This sequence originates from a human donor in good health (CMV status not recorded). Some clones in this sample may be carry-over from other donors' samples. In DNA, the CDR3 is TGTGCCAGCTCCCTTCAAGGGGGACCCTACGAGCAGTACTTC. It translates to CASSLQGGPYEQYF.